This TCR beta chain was documented in a study of T cells in localized non-small cell lung cancer. With respect to this clone: Its antigen is currently unknown.

The germline gives CDR1 SGHNT, CDR2 YENEEA. V was cut by 1 base and J by 6 bases, with 12 bases left in between. The CDR3 sequence is 15 residues long. General study findings and limits: There was higher T cell clonality in uninvolved adjacent lung than in tumor, and it was highest there.

Clones were read by immunoSEQ multiplex PCR, and TCRdb kept only the in-frame ones, dropping some. The table shows around 12,000 clones, with roughly 27% occurring only once. The chain recombines TRBV11-3 with TRBJ2-2, with D possibly being TRBD1 or TRBD2 (5 bases each). The clonotype comes from a female donor at least 60 years old with stage I lung adenocarcinoma. This specimen consisted of lung tumor tissue, obtained before any cancer treatment. The CDR3 sequence: CASSLVAGSAGELFF. The DNA of the CDR3 is TGTGCCAGCAGCTTAGTTGCAGGGAGTGCCGGGGAGCTGTTTTTT.